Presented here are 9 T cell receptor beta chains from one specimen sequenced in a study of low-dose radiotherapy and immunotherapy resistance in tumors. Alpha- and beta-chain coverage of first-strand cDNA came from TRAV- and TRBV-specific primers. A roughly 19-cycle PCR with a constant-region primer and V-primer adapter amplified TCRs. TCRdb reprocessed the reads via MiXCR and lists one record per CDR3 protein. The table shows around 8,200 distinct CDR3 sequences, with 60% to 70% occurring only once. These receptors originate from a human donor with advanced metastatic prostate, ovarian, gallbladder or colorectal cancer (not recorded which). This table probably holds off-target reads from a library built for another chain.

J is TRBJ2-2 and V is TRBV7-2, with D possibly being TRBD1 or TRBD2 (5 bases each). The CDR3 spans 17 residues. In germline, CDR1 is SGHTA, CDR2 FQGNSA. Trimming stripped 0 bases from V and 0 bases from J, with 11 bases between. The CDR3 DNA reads TGTGCCAGCAGCTTAGCGGCCGGGGCCGCGAACACCGGGGAGCTGTTTTTT. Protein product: CASSLAAGAANTGELFF.

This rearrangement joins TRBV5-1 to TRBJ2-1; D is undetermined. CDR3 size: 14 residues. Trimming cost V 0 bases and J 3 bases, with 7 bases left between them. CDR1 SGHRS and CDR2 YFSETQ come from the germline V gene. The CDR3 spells CASSLGAVYNEQFF. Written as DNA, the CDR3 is TGCGCCAGCAGCTTGGGGGCGGTCTACAATGAGCAGTTCTTC.

The CDR3 DNA reads TGTGCCAGCAATGGCAGAAACTATGGCTACACCTTC. Translated, it gives CASNGRNYGYTF. J is TRBJ1-2 and V is TRBV11-2; no reliable D call. The V end lost 7 bases, the J end lost 2 bases, and 8 bases lay between the germline ends. The CDR3 consists of 12 residues. Germline CDR1 SGHAT, CDR2 FQNNGV.

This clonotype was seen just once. The CDR3 protein is CASSLQSGGRRLSYEQYF. In DNA, the CDR3 is TGCGCCAGCAGCCTCCAGTCAGGGGGTCGTCGTTTATCCTACGAGCAGTACTTC. The rearrangement joins TRBV5-1 to TRBJ2-7; TRBD1 agrees at 7 bases. Trimming removed 4 bases from V and 1 base from J; junction bases left unmatched: 17. The germline V gene has CDR1 SGHRS and CDR2 YFSETQ. The CDR3 runs 18 residues.

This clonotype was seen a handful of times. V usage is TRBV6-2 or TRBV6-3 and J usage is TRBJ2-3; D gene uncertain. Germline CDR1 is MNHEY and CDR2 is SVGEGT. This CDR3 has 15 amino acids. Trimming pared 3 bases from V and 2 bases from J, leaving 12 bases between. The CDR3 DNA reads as TGTGCCAGCAGTTATAGGGCAACTCCCACAGATACGCAGTATTTT. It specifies CASSYRATPTDTQYF.

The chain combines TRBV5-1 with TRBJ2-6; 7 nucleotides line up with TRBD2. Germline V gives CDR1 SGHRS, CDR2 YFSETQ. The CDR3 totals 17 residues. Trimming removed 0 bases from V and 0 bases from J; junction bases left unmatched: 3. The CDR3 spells CASSLASGASGANVLTF. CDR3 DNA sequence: TGCGCCAGCAGCTTGGCCAGCGGGGCCTCTGGGGCCAACGTCCTGACTTTC.

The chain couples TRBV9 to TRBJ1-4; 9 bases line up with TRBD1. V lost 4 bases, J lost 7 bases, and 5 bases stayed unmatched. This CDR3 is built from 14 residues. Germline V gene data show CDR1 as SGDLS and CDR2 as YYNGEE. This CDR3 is CASSPGTGIEKLFF. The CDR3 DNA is TGTGCCAGCAGCCCCGGGACAGGGATTGAAAAACTGTTTTTT.

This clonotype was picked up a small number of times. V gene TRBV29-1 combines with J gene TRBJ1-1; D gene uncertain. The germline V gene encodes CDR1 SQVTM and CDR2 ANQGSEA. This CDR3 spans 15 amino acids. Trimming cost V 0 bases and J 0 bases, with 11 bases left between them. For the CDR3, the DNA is TGCAGCGTTGAAGATTCCGGAGATCTGAACACTGAAGCTTTCTTT. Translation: CSVEDSGDLNTEAFF.

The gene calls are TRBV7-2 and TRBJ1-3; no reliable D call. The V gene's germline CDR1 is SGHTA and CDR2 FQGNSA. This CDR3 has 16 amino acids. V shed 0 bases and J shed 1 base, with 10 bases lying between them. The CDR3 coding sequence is TGTGCCAGCAGCTTAGCCACGGCCCCATCTGGAAACACCATATATTTT. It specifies CASSLATAPSGNTIYF.